Below are 8 T cell receptor beta chains sequenced from a single sample in a study of T cells in Graves' hyperthyroidism and ophthalmopathy. The source material, RNA transcripts, was used to amplify TCR beta CDR3 regions. The HTBI primer set drove a first-round RT-PCR of the TCR CDR3. One entry per CDR3 protein results from TCRdb running MiXCR on the multiplex PCR reads. Here the sample spans about 600,000 distinct CDR3 sequences, 15% to 20% being singletons. Sequencing input: blood. These receptors were taken from a woman aged 40 to 49 with Graves' ophthalmopathy.

This clonotype was seen ten or more times. The V gene is TRBV6-1, the J gene TRBJ2-7; 8 nucleotides align to TRBD2. CDR3 length: 18 residues. Germline V lookup: CDR1 MNHNS, CDR2 SASEGT. V lost 6 bases and J lost 3; bases outside the gene matches: 19. CDR3 sequence: CASRDTSTLAGAFYEQYF. CDR3 nucleotides: TGTGCCAGCAGAGACACCTCGACTCTAGCGGGTGCCTTCTACGAGCAGTACTTC.

With respect to this clonotype: Possible read error: a much larger clone is one base away. The final CDR3 position lacks the conserved phenylalanine or tryptophan, pointing to a likely read error. The V and J genes are TRBV6-1 and TRBJ2-7; D is ambiguous. CDR1 MNHNS and CDR2 SASEGT come from the germline V gene. CDR3 length: 13 residues. V shed 8 bases and J shed 0 bases, with 11 bases lying between them. CDR3 residues: CASRTVSSYEQYS. CDR3 in DNA: TGTGCCAGCCGGACGGTGAGCTCCTACGAGCAGTACTCC.

The V and J genes are TRBV7-6 and TRBJ2-3; 7 bases fit TRBD1. V lost 2 bases and J lost 2; bases outside the gene matches: 13. The CDR3 spans 18 residues. From germline, CDR1 is SGHVS and CDR2 FNYEAQ. The CDR3 sequence is CASSLMSRGTEYTDTQYF. In DNA, the CDR3 is TGTGCCAGCAGCTTAATGTCGAGAGGGACAGAATACACAGATACGCAGTATTTT.

This clonotype has at least ten counts. The chain joins TRBV3-1 to TRBJ2-3; the match to TRBD1 covers 9 bases. The V gene end was trimmed by 2 bases and the J gene end by 1 base; junction bases not matched to a gene: 4. The germline CDR1 and CDR2 sequences are LGHDT and YNNKEL (reference sequence). This CDR3 spans 16 amino acids. CDR3 in DNA: TGTGCCAGCAGCCAAATGGGACAGGGTCGCACAGATACGCAGTATTTT. Translation: CASSQMGQGRTDTQYF.

The J gene is TRBJ2-6, the V gene TRBV24-1; either TRBD1 or TRBD2 may fit D (5 bases each). Looked up from germline, CDR1 is KGHDR and CDR2 is SFDVKD. This CDR3 region has 16 residues. V was shortened by 3 bases and J by 2 bases, with 10 bases between the two germline ends. The CDR3 region is CATSDPQGAGANVLTF. CDR3 coding DNA: TGTGCCACCAGTGATCCCCAGGGAGCTGGGGCCAACGTCCTGACTTTC.

This clonotype was seen at least ten times. The genes are TRBV5-1 and TRBJ2-1; a possible D gene is TRBD1 (5 bases). The ends were cut back, 4 bases at V and 5 bases at J, with 13 bases in the middle. Germline V CDR1 and CDR2: SGHRS, YFSETQ. The CDR3 contains 14 residues. This chain's CDR3 is CASSPDSTNNEQFF. The CDR3 nucleotides are TGCGCCAGCAGCCCCGACAGTACTAACAATGAGCAGTTCTTC.

This clonotype was counted only a few times. The rearrangement links TRBV13 to TRBJ2-3; D possibly uses TRBD1 or TRBD2 (6 bases each). In germline, CDR1 is PRHDT, CDR2 FYEKMQ (reference sequence). Trimming left V 4 bases short and J 4 bases short, with 21 bases between. This CDR3 is 17 amino acids long. CDR3: CASSSRLGTSPADTQYF. The CDR3 nucleotides read TGTGCCAGCAGCTCCAGACTAGGGACATCCCCGGCAGATACGCAGTATTTT.

This clonotype was observed at least ten times. The chain links TRBV7-3 to TRBJ1-1; TRBD1 matches at 8 bases. CDR3 length: 14 residues. Germline assignment: CDR1 SGHTA and CDR2 FQGTGA. Trimming at V came to 3 bases and at J to 5 bases, leaving 5 bases not matched to a gene. CDR3 region: CASSFQGAGTEAFF. For the CDR3, the DNA is TGTGCCAGCAGCTTTCAGGGGGCCGGGACTGAAGCTTTCTTT.